This T cell receptor beta chain was profiled in a study of T-cell reconstitution after alpha-beta-depleted transplantation in children. As it was prepared, the TCRbeta library received unique molecular identifiers. TCRdb reprocessed the PCR reads with MiXCR, giving one entry per CDR3 protein. The sample lists 500,000 or so distinct CDR3 sequences, about 31% occurring once. Germline CDR1 is KGHSH and CDR2 is LQKENI. The CDR3 consists of 14 residues. Trimming removed 2 bases at V and 6 bases at J, with 13 bases between. The chain joins TRBV18 to TRBJ2-5, with D tentatively TRBD1 or TRBD2 (5 bases each). Sequencing was performed on PBMCs from the stem cell graft donor, taken from the stem cell graft. The clonotype was recovered from a human donor who donated a stem cell graft to a child with aplastic anemia. The CDR3 DNA reads as TGTGCCAGCTCACCAGGAACCAGGGAGCAGACCCAGTACTTC. Residues: CASSPGTREQTQYF.